This T cell receptor (beta chain) was captured by sequencing in a study of blood T cell repertoires in COVID-19. The method was immunoSEQ multiplex PCR; TCRdb's version includes in-frame clones alone and lacks a portion of them. The table has around 190,000 clones, 80% to 90% seen once; the top ten hold about 5%. This CDR3 is built from 13 residues. CDR1 and CDR2 (germline): SGHTA, FQGTGA. The V end was cut by 2 bases, the J end by 4 bases, with 5 bases between. Sequencing was carried out using peripheral blood. The V call is TRBV7-3, the J call TRBJ2-2; D call uncertain. The source of this sequence is a woman aged 80 or over with acute or convalescent COVID-19. CDR3 sequence (DNA): TGTGCCAGCAGCTTAGCAGGCACCGGGGAGCTGTTTTTT. It yields the protein CASSLAGTGELFF.